This TCR beta chain was found in a study of T-cell reconstitution after alpha-beta-depleted transplantation in children. The authors prepared the TCRbeta library with unique molecular identifiers. One entry per CDR3 protein, called by TCRdb with MiXCR from the PCR reads. This table has 70,000 to 100,000 distinct CDR3 sequences, 12% appearing once. This TCR derives from a human donor who donated a stem cell graft to a child with inherited bone marrow failure. The material was PBMCs from the stem cell graft donor, obtained from the stem cell graft.

The CDR3 coding sequence is TGTGCCAGCACCTCAATTGGCTCGCGTAATGAGCAGTTCTTC. Amino acids: CASTSIGSRNEQFF. This chain links TRBV7-2 with TRBJ2-1; no reliable D call. The CDR3 contains 14 residues. CDR1 is SGHTA and CDR2 is FQGNSA in the germline V gene. The ends were cut back, 7 bases at V and 7 bases at J, with 17 bases in the middle.